These T cell receptor beta chains were read from a single sample in a study of Ad26.COV2.S vaccination and SARS-CoV-2 variants. Only in-frame clones appear in the TCRdb table, and some are missing; sequencing was by immunoSEQ multiplex PCR. Counted here are 250,000 or so clones, around 88% occurring once; the ten biggest clones make up roughly 3%. The sample was peripheral blood, taken in a trial of Ad26.COV2.S vaccine versus placebo. The origin of the receptors is a person aged 18-65 years who received the Ad26.COV2.S COVID-19 vaccine or a placebo. Both conserved end residues are part of each CDR3. D genes are given only for firm matches. For some rows the clone size is stated as once, few or many, or as a class when expanded; others skip it.

length: 14
size: .
D: TRBD2
J: TRBJ2-1
V: TRBV15
CDR3: CATTMSGTYNEQFF
DNA: TGTGCCACCACCATGAGCGGGACCTACAATGAGCAGTTCTTC

length: 15
size: .
D: .
J: TRBJ1-2
V: TRBV30
CDR3: CAWSVRQLANYGYTF
DNA: TGTGCCTGGAGTGTACGTCAGCTCGCTAACTATGGCTACACCTTC

length: 16
size: .
D: TRBD1
J: TRBJ2-7
V: TRBV2
CDR3: CASRLGPGTGMEEQYF
DNA: TGTGCCAGCAGATTAGGGCCGGGGACAGGGATGGAGGAGCAGTACTTC

length: 15
size: few
D: .
J: TRBJ2-1
V: TRBV6-5
CDR3: CASSLSQRIYNEQFF
DNA: TGTGCCAGCAGTCTCAGTCAGCGGATCTACAATGAGCAGTTCTTC

length: 13
size: .
D: TRBD1
J: TRBJ1-1
V: TRBV30
CDR3: CAWITNRGTEAFF
DNA: TGTGCCTGGATTACAAACAGGGGAACTGAAGCTTTCTTT

length: 9
size: .
D: .
J: TRBJ2-1
V: TRBV12-1
CDR3: CASSFEQFF
DNA: TGTGCCAGCAGCTTCGAGCAGTTCTTC

length: 15
size: many
D: TRBD2
J: TRBJ2-2
V: TRBV4-3
CDR3: CASSQGEGISGELFF
DNA: TGCGCCAGCAGCCAAGGGGAGGGGATCAGCGGGGAGCTGTTTTTT

length: 16
size: .
D: TRBD2
J: TRBJ2-1
V: TRBV7-7
CDR3: CASSPLAGGFYNEQFF
DNA: TGTGCCAGCAGCCCCCTAGCGGGAGGGTTCTACAATGAGCAGTTCTTC

length: 12
size: few
D: .
J: TRBJ1-2
V: TRBV6-5
CDR3: CASSQSNYGYTF
DNA: TGTGCCAGCAGCCAGTCTAACTATGGCTACACCTTC

length: 15
size: .
D: TRBD1
J: TRBJ1-2
V: TRBV6-2/TRBV6-3
CDR3: CASSSTSTGNYGYTF
DNA: TGTGCCAGCAGCTCCACTTCGACAGGGAACTATGGCTACACCTTC

length: 16
size: .
D: TRBD1
J: TRBJ1-4
V: TRBV5-6
CDR3: CASSVNRGPTDEKLFF
DNA: TGTGCCAGCAGCGTCAACAGGGGGCCTACTGATGAAAAACTGTTTTTT

length: 15
size: .
D: .
J: TRBJ2-3
V: TRBV7-9
CDR3: CASSSGPKGTDTQYF
DNA: TGTGCCAGCAGCTCTGGCCCAAAGGGGACAGATACGCAGTATTTT

length: 13
size: .
D: .
J: TRBJ2-1
V: TRBV6-1
CDR3: CASSELARDEQFF
DNA: TGTGCCAGCAGTGAGTTGGCTAGGGATGAGCAGTTCTTC

length: 13
size: .
D: .
J: TRBJ2-2
V: TRBV29-1
CDR3: CSVVNRNTGELFF
DNA: TGCAGCGTTGTGAACAGGAACACCGGGGAGCTGTTTTTT

length: 14
size: once
D: TRBD2
J: TRBJ2-1
V: TRBV6-6
CDR3: CASSYASGGNEQFF
DNA: TGTGCCAGCAGTTACGCTAGCGGGGGAAATGAGCAGTTCTTC

length: 16
size: .
D: TRBD2
J: TRBJ2-5
V: TRBV19
CDR3: CASKGRVAGGGETQYF
DNA: TGTGCCTCCAAGGGTCGAGTAGCGGGAGGGGGAGAGACCCAGTACTTC

length: 15
size: .
D: TRBD1
J: TRBJ1-5
V: TRBV7-8
CDR3: CASRFGTANNQPQHF
DNA: TGTGCCAGCAGATTCGGGACAGCGAACAATCAGCCCCAGCATTTT

length: 16
size: .
D: .
J: TRBJ2-3
V: TRBV7-6
CDR3: CASSLLDSPSTDTQYF
DNA: TGTGCCAGCAGCTTACTGGACTCTCCGAGCACAGATACGCAGTATTTT

length: 13
size: few
D: .
J: TRBJ1-1
V: TRBV14
CDR3: CASSQVQWGSGFF
DNA: TGTGCCAGCAGCCAAGTTCAGTGGGGCTCGGGTTTCTTT

length: 18
size: .
D: .
J: TRBJ2-1
V: TRBV21-1
CDR3: CASSKTGRLGLPHNEQFF
DNA: TGTGCTAGCAGCAAAACGGGCAGGTTGGGGCTGCCCCACAATGAGCAGTTCTTC

length: 17
size: few
D: TRBD2
J: TRBJ2-2
V: TRBV4-3
CDR3: CASSPGLAGGYTGELFF
DNA: TGCGCCAGCAGCCCTGGACTAGCGGGGGGTTACACCGGGGAGCTGTTTTTT

length: 14
size: .
D: .
J: TRBJ2-7
V: TRBV5-6
CDR3: CASRMSSVLYEQYF
DNA: TGTGCCAGCAGGATGTCTAGCGTGCTATACGAGCAGTACTTC

length: 15
size: .
D: .
J: TRBJ2-1
V: TRBV5-6
CDR3: CASSSRGRWGNEQFF
DNA: TGTGCCAGCAGCTCCCGGGGCAGGTGGGGGAATGAGCAGTTCTTC

length: 14
size: .
D: .
J: TRBJ2-1
V: TRBV2
CDR3: CASSDKRFYNEQFF
DNA: TGTGCCAGCAGTGACAAACGGTTCTACAATGAGCAGTTCTTC

length: 13
size: .
D: TRBD1
J: TRBJ1-2
V: TRBV5-1
CDR3: CASSQGQGDGYTF
DNA: TGCGCCAGCAGCCAGGGACAGGGAGATGGCTACACCTTC

length: 17
size: once
D: TRBD2
J: TRBJ2-1
V: TRBV4-1
CDR3: CASSRRVVAGTYNEQFF
DNA: TGCGCCAGCAGCCGTCGGGTGGTAGCGGGGACCTACAATGAGCAGTTCTTC

length: 16
size: .
D: .
J: TRBJ1-3
V: TRBV18
CDR3: CASSPRIRDSGNTIYF
DNA: TGTGCCAGCTCACCGCGTATTCGCGACTCTGGAAACACCATATATTTT

length: 16
size: .
D: .
J: TRBJ2-1
V: TRBV11-2
CDR3: CASSSIRGGTHNEQFF
DNA: TGTGCCAGCAGCTCGATAAGGGGGGGGACTCACAATGAGCAGTTCTTC

length: 16
size: many
D: TRBD1
J: TRBJ1-4
V: TRBV30
CDR3: CAWSDQGAGNNEKLFF
DNA: TGTGCCTGGAGTGACCAGGGGGCGGGTAATAATGAAAAACTGTTTTTT

length: 13
size: .
D: .
J: TRBJ2-1
V: TRBV2
CDR3: CASSLTDYNEQFF
DNA: TGTGCCAGCAGCCTGACAGATTACAATGAGCAGTTCTTC